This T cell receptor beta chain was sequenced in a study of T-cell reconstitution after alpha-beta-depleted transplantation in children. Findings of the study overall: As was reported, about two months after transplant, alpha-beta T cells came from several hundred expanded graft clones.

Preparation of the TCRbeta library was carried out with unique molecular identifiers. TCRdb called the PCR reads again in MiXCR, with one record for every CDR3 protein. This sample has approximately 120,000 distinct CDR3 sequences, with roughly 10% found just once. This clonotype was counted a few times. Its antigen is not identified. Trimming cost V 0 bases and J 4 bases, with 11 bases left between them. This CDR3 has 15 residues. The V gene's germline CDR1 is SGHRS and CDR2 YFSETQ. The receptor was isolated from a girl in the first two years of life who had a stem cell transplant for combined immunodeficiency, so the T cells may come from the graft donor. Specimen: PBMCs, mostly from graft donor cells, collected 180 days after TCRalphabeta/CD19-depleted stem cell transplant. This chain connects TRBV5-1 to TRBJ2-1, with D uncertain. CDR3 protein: CASSLGFAVYNEQFF. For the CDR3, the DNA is TGCGCCAGCAGCTTGGGGTTTGCGGTATACAATGAGCAGTTCTTC.